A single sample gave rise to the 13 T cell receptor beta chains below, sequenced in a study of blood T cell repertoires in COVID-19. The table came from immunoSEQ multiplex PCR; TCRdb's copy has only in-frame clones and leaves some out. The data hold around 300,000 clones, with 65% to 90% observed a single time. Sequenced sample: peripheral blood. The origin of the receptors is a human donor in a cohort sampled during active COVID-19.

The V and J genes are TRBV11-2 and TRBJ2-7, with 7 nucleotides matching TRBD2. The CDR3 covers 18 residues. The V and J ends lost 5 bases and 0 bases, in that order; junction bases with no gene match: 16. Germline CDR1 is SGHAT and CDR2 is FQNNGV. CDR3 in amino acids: CASSSRGERGESSYEQYF. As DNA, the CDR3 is TGTGCCAGCAGCAGCCGGGGGGAGCGGGGAGAAAGCTCCTACGAGCAGTACTTC.

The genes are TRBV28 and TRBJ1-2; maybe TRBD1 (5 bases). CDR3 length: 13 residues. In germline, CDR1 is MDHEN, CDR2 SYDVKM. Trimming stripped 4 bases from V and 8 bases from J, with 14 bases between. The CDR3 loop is CASSSGTPGGYTF. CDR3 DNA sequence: TGTGCCAGCAGTTCCGGGACTCCGGGCGGCTACACCTTC.

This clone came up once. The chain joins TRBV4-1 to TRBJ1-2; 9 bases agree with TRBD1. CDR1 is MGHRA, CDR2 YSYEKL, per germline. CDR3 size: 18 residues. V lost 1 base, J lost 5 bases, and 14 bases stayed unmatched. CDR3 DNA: TGCGCCAGCAGCCAAGGGGTCGTACAGGGGGCATCCCTATATGGCTACACCTTC. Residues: CASSQGVVQGASLYGYTF.

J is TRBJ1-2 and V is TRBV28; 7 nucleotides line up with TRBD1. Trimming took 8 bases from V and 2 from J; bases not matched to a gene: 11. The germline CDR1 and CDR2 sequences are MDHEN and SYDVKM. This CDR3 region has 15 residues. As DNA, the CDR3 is TGTGCCAGCCTTAGAAAGACAGGGAGAAACTATGGCTACACCTTC. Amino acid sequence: CASLRKTGRNYGYTF.

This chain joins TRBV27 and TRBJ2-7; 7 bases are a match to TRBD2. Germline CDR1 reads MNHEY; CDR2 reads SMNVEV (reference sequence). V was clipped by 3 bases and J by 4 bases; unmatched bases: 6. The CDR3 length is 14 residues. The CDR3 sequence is CASSFGLADYEQYF. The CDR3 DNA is TGTGCCAGCAGTTTCGGGCTAGCGGATTACGAGCAGTACTTC.

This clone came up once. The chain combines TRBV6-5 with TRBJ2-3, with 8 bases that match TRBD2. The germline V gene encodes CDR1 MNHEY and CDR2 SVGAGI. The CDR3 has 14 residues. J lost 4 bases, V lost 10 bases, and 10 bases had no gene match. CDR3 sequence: CATRREAVPDTQYF. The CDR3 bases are TGTGCCACCCGGCGGGAGGCCGTGCCAGATACGCAGTATTTT.

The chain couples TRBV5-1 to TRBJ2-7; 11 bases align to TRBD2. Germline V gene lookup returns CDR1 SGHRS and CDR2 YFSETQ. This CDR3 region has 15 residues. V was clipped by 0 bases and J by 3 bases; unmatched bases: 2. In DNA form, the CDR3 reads TGCGCCAGCAGCTTGGTAACTAGCGGGAGCTACGAGCAGTACTTC. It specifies CASSLVTSGSYEQYF.

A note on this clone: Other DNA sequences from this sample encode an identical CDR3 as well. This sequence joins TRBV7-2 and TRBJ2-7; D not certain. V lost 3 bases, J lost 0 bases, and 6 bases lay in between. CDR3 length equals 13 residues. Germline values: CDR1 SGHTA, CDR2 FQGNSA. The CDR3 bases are TGTGCCAGCAGCTTCTCCTCCTCCTACGAGCAGTACTTC. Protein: CASSFSSSYEQYF.

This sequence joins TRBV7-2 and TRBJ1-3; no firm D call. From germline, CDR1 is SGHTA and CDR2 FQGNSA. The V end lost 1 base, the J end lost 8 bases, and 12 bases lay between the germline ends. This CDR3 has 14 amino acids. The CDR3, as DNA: TGTGCCAGCAGCTTAGGAGGGCCCTATGACACCATATATTTT. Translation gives CASSLGGPYDTIYF.

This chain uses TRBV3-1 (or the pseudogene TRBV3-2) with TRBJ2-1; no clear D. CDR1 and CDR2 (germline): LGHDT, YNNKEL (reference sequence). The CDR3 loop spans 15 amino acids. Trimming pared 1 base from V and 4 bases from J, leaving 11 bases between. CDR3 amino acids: CASSQGNSRYNEQFF. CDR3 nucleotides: TGTGCCAGCAGCCAAGGTAACTCGCGATACAATGAGCAGTTCTTC.

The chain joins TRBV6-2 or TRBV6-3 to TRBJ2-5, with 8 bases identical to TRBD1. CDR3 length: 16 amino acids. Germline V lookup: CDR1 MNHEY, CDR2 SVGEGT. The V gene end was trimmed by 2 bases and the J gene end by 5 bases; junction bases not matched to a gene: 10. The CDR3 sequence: CASSYGLARQGETQYF. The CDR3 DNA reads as TGTGCCAGCAGTTACGGTCTAGCGAGACAGGGGGAGACCCAGTACTTC.

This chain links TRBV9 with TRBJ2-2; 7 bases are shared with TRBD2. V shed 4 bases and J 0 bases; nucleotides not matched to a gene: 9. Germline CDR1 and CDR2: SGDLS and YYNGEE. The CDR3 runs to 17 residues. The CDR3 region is CASSPRWGGTNTGELFF. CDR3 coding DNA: TGTGCCAGCAGCCCCCGTTGGGGGGGAACGAACACCGGGGAGCTGTTTTTT. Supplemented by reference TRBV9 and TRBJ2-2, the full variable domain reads DSGVTQTPKHLITATGQRVTLRCSPRSGDLSVYWYQQSLDQGLQFLIQYYNGEERAKGNILERFSAQQFPDLHSELNLSSLELGDSALYFCASSPRWGGTNTGELFFGEGSRLTVL.

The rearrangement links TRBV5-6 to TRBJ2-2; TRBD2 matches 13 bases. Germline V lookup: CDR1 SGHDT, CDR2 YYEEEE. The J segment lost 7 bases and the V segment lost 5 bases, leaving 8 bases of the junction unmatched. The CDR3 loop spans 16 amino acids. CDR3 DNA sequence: TGTGCCAGCAGTCAAGCGGGACTAGCGGGACTCGGGGAGCTGTTTTTT. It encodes CASSQAGLAGLGELFF.